Sequencing of this T cell receptor (beta chain) was carried out in a study of shared clonotypes between healthy human individuals. Study-level points and caveats: Generation probabilities of non-shared clonotypes were lower (relative to those shared by all four donors). When naive CD4 clonotypes were compared across a few donors, about 5% were shared.

Method: immunoSEQ multiplex PCR; TCRdb's copy keeps in-frame clones and lacks some. This sample yields 2 million to 2.5 million clones, of which approximately 95% are seen a single time; around 0.4% belongs to the top ten. As to this clone: Antigen: not known.

V shed 4 bases and J shed 2 bases, with 12 bases lying between them. Germline V gene lookup returns CDR1 MNHNY and CDR2 SVGAGI (reference sequence). The length of the CDR3 is 15 residues. Study donors comprised healthy, HIV-negative adults devoid of recent acute infection or vaccination. The chain employs TRBV6-6 and TRBJ1-3, with D possibly TRBD1 on 5 matching bases. This receptor was identified in a man younger than 30 in good health. Some clones in this sample may be carry-over from other donors' samples. The source material was naive CD4+ T cells from PBMCs. Subset defined: CD45RA+ positively selected. The CDR3 DNA sequence: TGTGCCAGCAGTTCGGGACGGACTACTGGAAACACCATATATTTT. Its protein is CASSSGRTTGNTIYF.